The 5 T cell receptor beta chains given below trace back to one sample, sequenced in a study of shared clonotypes between healthy human individuals. The data were produced by immunoSEQ multiplex PCR, yet TCRdb's version contains in-frame clones alone and is incomplete. This sample yields over a million clones, of which roughly 97% are seen a single time; more than 0.9% belongs to the top ten. The specimen was naive CD4+ T cells sorted from blood. The subset was: CD45RA+ positively selected. These TCRs come from a man younger than 45 in good health.

The chain carries TRBV9 and TRBJ2-1; a weak D match, TRBD2 (5 bases). The V end was cut by 2 bases, the J end by 9 bases, with 12 bases between. Germline V gene sequence: CDR1 SGDLS, CDR2 YYNGEE. The CDR3 extends over 13 amino acids. Here the CDR3 DNA reads TGTGCCAGCAGCGTCCTGGACTCTGTTGAGCAGTTCTTC. Amino acids: CASSVLDSVEQFF.

This clone has a handful of counts. This chain connects TRBV28 to TRBJ1-5; D possibly corresponds to TRBD1 (6 bases). Germline V CDR1 and CDR2: MDHEN, SYDVKM. This CDR3 has 17 residues. Trimming removed 5 bases from V and 0 bases from J, with 17 bases in between. DNA of the CDR3: TGTGCCAGCAGTGTGCTGACGGGGGGCTATAGCAATCAGCCCCAGCATTTT. This encodes CASSVLTGGYSNQPQHF.

The chain joins TRBV19 to TRBJ2-1; TRBD2 matches 10 bases. The germline CDR1 and CDR2 sequences are LNHDA and SQIVND (reference sequence). The V gene end was trimmed by 5 bases and the J gene end by 7 bases; junction bases not matched to a gene: 5. The CDR3 length is 14 residues. The CDR3 here is CASSPGTSANEQFF. CDR3 nucleotide sequence: TGTGCCAGTAGTCCCGGGACTAGCGCAAATGAGCAGTTCTTC.

This chain connects TRBV5-1 to TRBJ1-2; 9 nucleotides match TRBD1. Trimming cost V 6 bases and J 4 bases; bases outside gene matches: 19. The CDR3 has 18 amino acids. Germline-derived CDR1 and CDR2 are SGHRS and YFSETQ. For the CDR3, the DNA is TGCGCCAGCAACGCATCTCCGTCGGGACAGGGCGTCACCTATGGCTACACCTTC. Protein product: CASNASPSGQGVTYGYTF. Full variable domain (missing parts from reference TRBV5-1 and TRBJ1-2): KAGVTQTPRYLIKTRGQQVTLSCSPISGHRSVSWYQQTPGQGLQFLFEYFSETQRNKGNFPGRFSGRQFSNSRSEMNVSTLELGDSALYLCASNASPSGQGVTYGYTFGSGTRLTVV.

This sequence joins TRBV29-1 and TRBJ2-7; 7 nucleotides agree with TRBD1. V was pared by 7 bases and J by 3 bases, with 3 bases of the junction left unmatched. The length of the CDR3 is 11 residues. Germline assignment: CDR1 SQVTM and CDR2 ANQGSEA. CDR3 in amino acids: CSAGGIYEQYF. The CDR3 DNA reads TGCAGCGCAGGGGGAATCTACGAGCAGTACTTC.